This record concerns one TCR beta chain sequence. TCRdb's copy holds only in-frame clones and misses some; the assay was immunoSEQ multiplex PCR. In the table there are about 64,000 clones, roughly 96% of which are singletons. These data come from a study of T cell changes during pregnancy in multiple sclerosis. V shed 1 base, J shed 4 bases, and the junction held 12 bases outside the gene matches. Germline CDR1 SNHLY, CDR2 FYNNEI. The CDR3 consists of 17 residues. The chain links TRBV2 to TRBJ2-5; the match to TRBD1 covers 7 bases. This specimen consisted of CD8+ T cells from peripheral blood mononuclear cells, obtained after pregnancy. The TCR was taken from a female donor with multiple sclerosis, enrolled in a pregnancy study. CDR3 amino acids: CASSEEGGAYSVETQYF. CDR3 DNA: TGTGCCAGCAGTGAAGAAGGGGGCGCTTATTCTGTAGAGACCCAGTACTTC. Drawing the rest from reference TRBV2 and TRBJ2-5, the complete variable domain is EPEVTQTPSHQVTQMGQEVILRCVPISNHLYFYWYRQILGQKVEFLVSFYNNEISEKSEIFDDQFSVERPDGSNFTLKIRSTKLEDSAMYFCASSEEGGAYSVETQYFGPGTRLLVL.